This T cell receptor beta chain is from a study of shared clonotypes between healthy human individuals. About the research overall: The study drew on two women and a few men aged 18 to 49 as donors.

General study points: Estimated richness values were generally larger in naive subsets than in memory subsets. Though the depth was large, rarefaction showed that sorted-subset sequencing was incomplete. Read depth was anticipated to influence clonotype sharing among donors.

TCRdb keeps only in-frame clones here, not all; method: immunoSEQ multiplex PCR. Seen here are under 80,000 clones, about 64% observed once, and the top ten hold 51%. A word on this clone: Its antigen is currently unknown.

V shed 4 bases, J shed 4 bases, and the junction held 12 bases outside the gene matches. There are 17 residues in the CDR3. Germline V gene lookup returns CDR1 SGHDN and CDR2 FVKESK. The sequence derives from a man aged 30 to 45 in good health. Sequenced sample: memory CD8+ T cells sorted from blood. The subset denotes: CD45RO+ cells pooled with CCR7-negative TemRA cells. The chain uses TRBV14 and TRBJ1-2; 10 bases are a match to TRBD1. The chain's CDR3 is CASSLRTGGLKGYGYTF. CDR3 sequence (DNA): TGTGCCAGCAGCCTACGGACAGGGGGATTGAAGGGCTATGGCTACACCTTC. Using reference TRBV14 and TRBJ1-2 for the parts outside the CDR3, the full variable domain is EAGVTQFPSHSVIEKGQTVTLRCDPISGHDNLYWYRRVMGKEIKFLLHFVKESKQDESGMPNNRFLAERTGGTYSTLKVQPAELEDSGVYFCASSLRTGGLKGYGYTFGSGTRLTVV.